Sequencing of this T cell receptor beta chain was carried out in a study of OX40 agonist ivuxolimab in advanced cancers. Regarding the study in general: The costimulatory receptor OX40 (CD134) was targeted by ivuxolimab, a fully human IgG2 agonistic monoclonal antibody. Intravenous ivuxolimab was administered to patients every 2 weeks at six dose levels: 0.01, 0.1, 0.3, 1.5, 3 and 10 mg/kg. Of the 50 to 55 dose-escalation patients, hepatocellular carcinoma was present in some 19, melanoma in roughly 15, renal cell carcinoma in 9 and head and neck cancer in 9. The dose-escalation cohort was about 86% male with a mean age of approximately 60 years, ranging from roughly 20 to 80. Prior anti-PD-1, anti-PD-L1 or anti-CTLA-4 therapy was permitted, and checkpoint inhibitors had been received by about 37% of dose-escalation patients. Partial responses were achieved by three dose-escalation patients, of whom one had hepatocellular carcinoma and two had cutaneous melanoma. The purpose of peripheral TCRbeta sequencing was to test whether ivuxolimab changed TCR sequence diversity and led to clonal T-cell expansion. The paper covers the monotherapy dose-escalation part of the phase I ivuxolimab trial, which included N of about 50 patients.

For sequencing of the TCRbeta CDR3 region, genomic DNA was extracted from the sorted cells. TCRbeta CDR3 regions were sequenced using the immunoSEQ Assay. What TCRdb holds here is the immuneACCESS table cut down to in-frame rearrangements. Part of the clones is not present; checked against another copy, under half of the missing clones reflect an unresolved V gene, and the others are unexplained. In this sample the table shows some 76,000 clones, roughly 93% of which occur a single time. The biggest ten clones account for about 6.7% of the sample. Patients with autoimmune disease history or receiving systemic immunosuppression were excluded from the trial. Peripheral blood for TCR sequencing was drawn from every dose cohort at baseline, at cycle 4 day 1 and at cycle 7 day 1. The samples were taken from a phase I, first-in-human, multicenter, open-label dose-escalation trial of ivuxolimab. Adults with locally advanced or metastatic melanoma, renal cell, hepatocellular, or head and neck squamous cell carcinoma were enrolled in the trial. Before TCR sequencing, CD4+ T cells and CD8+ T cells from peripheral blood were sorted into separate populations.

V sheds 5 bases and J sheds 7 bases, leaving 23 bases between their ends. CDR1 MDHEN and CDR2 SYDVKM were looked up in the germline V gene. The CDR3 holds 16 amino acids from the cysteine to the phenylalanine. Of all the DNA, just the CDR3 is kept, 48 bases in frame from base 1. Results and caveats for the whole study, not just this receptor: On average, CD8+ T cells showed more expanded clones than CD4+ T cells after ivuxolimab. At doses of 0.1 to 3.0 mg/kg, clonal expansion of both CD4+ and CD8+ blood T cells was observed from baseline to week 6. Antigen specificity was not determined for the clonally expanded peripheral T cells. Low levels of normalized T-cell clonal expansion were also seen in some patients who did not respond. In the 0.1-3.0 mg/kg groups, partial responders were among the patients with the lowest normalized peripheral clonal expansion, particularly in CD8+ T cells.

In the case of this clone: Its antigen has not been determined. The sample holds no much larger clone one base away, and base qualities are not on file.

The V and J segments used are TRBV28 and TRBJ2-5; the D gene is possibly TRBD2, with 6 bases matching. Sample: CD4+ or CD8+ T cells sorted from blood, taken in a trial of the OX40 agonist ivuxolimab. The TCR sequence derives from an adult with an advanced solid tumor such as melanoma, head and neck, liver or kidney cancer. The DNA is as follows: TGTGCCAGCAGTCCCTCGACAGACGGTACGCGGGGGACCCAGTACTTC. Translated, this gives CASSPSTDGTRGTQYF. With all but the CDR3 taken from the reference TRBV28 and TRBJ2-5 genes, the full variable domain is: DVKVTQSSRYLVKRTGEKVFLECVQDMDHENMFWYRQDPGLGLRLIYFSYDVKMKEKGDIPEGYSVSREKKERFSLILESASTNQTSMYLCASSPSTDGTRGTQYFGPGTRLLVL.